This T cell receptor (beta chain) was captured in a study of blood T cell repertoires in COVID-19. As processed by the authors: Reference gene primer amplification gave nucleated cell count estimates. The protocol was immunoSEQ multiplex PCR, while the TCRdb copy is restricted to in-frame clones and leaves out a portion. Clone size and V and J calls were adopted from that table, with D and trimming inferred from the DNA. The sample records approximately 200,000 clones, 87% being singletons. Ages ranged from about 18 to 89 years, with residence in approximately 23 US areas. This clone came up once. V lost 8 bases, J lost 4 bases, and 15 bases stayed unmatched. CDR3 length equals 17 residues. Germline V gives CDR1 MDHEN, CDR2 SYDVKM.

J is TRBJ2-1 and V is TRBV28, with 9 bases identical to TRBD2. The origin of this receptor is a man aged 18 to 30 with acute COVID-19. Sequencing was performed on PBMCs or T cells enriched from blood (not recorded which). As DNA, the CDR3 is TGTGCCAGCTACAGTTCGGTTGCGCGGGAGGGTTACAATGAGCAGTTCTTC. Protein product: CASYSSVAREGYNEQFF.